The 29 T cell receptor beta chains presented below share a single source sample, sequenced in a study of Graves' ophthalmopathy and Graves' hyperthyroidism. RNA served as the template for amplifying TCR beta CDR3 regions. Scientists carried out first-round RT-PCR using HTBI primers and then a second-round multiplex PCR. TCRdb analysed the multiplex PCR reads with MiXCR anew, one entry per CDR3 protein. In the table there are approximately 700,000 distinct CDR3 sequences, just over 40% of which are singletons. The specimen sequenced was peripheral blood. These receptors were collected from an adult man with Graves' ophthalmopathy.

This clonotype was found a few times. The chain carries TRBV30 and TRBJ2-7, with 9 bases matching TRBD2. The CDR3 runs 13 residues. The V segment lost 4 bases and the J segment 2 bases; nucleotides outside the gene matches: 3. Germline V gene sequence: CDR1 GTSNPN, CDR2 SVGIG (reference sequence). CDR3 sequence (DNA): TGTGCCTGGAAGTCTAGCGGGGCCTACGAGCAGTACTTC. It is translated as CAWKSSGAYEQYF.

There are many counts of this clonotype. The chain links TRBV10-2 to TRBJ2-3, with 9 bases matching TRBD1. In germline, CDR1 is WSHSY, CDR2 SAAADI. The CDR3 runs 14 residues. V shed 5 bases and J 6 bases; nucleotides not matched to a gene: 6. CDR3 DNA: TGCGCCAGCAGTCCCGACAGGGGGTATGATACGCAGTATTTT. Its translation is CASSPDRGYDTQYF.

This clonotype was counted between two and nine times. V gene TRBV19 combines with J gene TRBJ1-1; 8 bases match TRBD1. From germline, CDR1 is LNHDA and CDR2 SQIVND (reference sequence). Losses at the gene ends were 4 bases for V and 11 bases for J; bases not matched to a gene: 15. This CDR3 region has 15 residues. The CDR3 bases are TGTGCCAGTAGTAAAGAGAGCGGGCAGGGGGCTGTCGCTTTCTTT. Amino acid sequence: CASSKESGQGAVAFF.

The chain links TRBV15 to TRBJ2-6; D uncertain. The CDR3 extends over 15 amino acids. The V gene's germline CDR1 is LNHNV and CDR2 YYDKDF (reference sequence). V was cut by 0 bases and J by 3 bases, with 6 bases left in between. CDR3 in DNA: TGTGCCACCAGCAGAGAGGTATTTGGGGCCAACGTCCTGACTTTC. Residues: CATSREVFGANVLTF.

This clonotype has more than one count but fewer than ten. The V call is TRBV5-1, the J call TRBJ2-5, with 9 bases matching TRBD2. CDR3 length equals 17 residues. Trimming at V came to 4 bases and at J to 2 bases, leaving 12 bases not matched to a gene. Germline CDR1 SGHRS, CDR2 YFSETQ. As DNA, the CDR3 is TGCGCCAGCAGCCTCCTACCACTAGCGGGCGGTCAAGAGACCCAGTACTTC. The encoded protein is CASSLLPLAGGQETQYF.

This clonotype was detected many times. The V call is TRBV19, the J call TRBJ1-2; 8 nucleotides align to TRBD1. V shed 3 bases and J 7 bases; nucleotides not matched to a gene: 4. The CDR3 sequence is 13 residues long. Germline V gene lookup returns CDR1 LNHDA and CDR2 SQIVND (reference sequence). The CDR3 bases are TGTGCCAGTAGTATTGACAGGGGATCTGGCTACACCTTC. Translation: CASSIDRGSGYTF.

CDR3 coding DNA: TGTGCCACCAGCAGGGAGTCGGGCGGGGGAGCCTACGAGCATTTT. Amino acids: CATSRESGGGAYEHF. This chain connects TRBV15 to TRBJ1-5; a weak D match, TRBD1 (5 bases). Trimming removed 3 bases from V and 14 bases from J, with 23 bases in between. Germline V gene data show CDR1 as LNHNV and CDR2 as YYDKDF (reference sequence). The CDR3 is 15 amino acids.

This clonotype was observed a handful of times. This chain links TRBV19 with TRBJ1-3; no firm D call. Germline CDR1 reads LNHDA; CDR2 reads SQIVND (reference sequence). V was pared by 4 bases and J by 1 base, with 11 bases between. The CDR3 extends over 15 amino acids. The CDR3 region is CASSTRWRSGNTIYF. The CDR3 nucleotides are TGTGCCAGTAGTACCCGGTGGAGATCTGGAAACACCATATATTTT.

V and J are TRBV2 and TRBJ1-4; D is ambiguous. The CDR3 is made up of 17 amino acids. The V gene lost 3 bases and the J gene lost 1 base, with 15 bases spanning the gap. The germline CDR1 and CDR2 sequences are SNHLY and FYNNEI. CDR3 residues: CASSDWTDQQTNEKLFF. The DNA for the CDR3 is TGTGCCAGCAGTGACTGGACGGATCAGCAAACTAATGAAAAACTGTTTTTT.

This clonotype has at least ten counts. J is TRBJ2-6 and V is TRBV5-1; D not certain. This CDR3 comprises 15 residues. The V gene's germline CDR1 is SGHRS and CDR2 YFSETQ. V was cut by 4 bases and J by 0 bases, with 8 bases left in between. The CDR3 protein is CASSPRSSGANVLTF. The CDR3 DNA sequence: TGCGCCAGCAGCCCGCGTAGCTCTGGGGCCAACGTCCTGACTTTC.

Notes on this clonotype: An end of the junction does not agree with germline; a read error may underlie this. The rearrangement links TRBV2 to TRBJ1-4; 7 nucleotides agree with TRBD1. The CDR3 loop spans 13 amino acids. Germline-derived CDR1 and CDR2 are SNHLY and FYNNEI. CDR3: CASSGTTGDKLFF. The CDR3 nucleotides are TGCGCCAGCAGCGGGACTACAGGGGACAAACTGTTTTTT.

The V gene is TRBV24-1, the J gene TRBJ1-6, with 8 bases matching TRBD1. The CDR3 runs to 12 residues. V lost 4 bases to trimming and J lost 13 bases; unmatched junction nucleotides: 2. Germline V gene sequence: CDR1 KGHDR, CDR2 SFDVKD. The CDR3 here is CATSDRGPPLHF. The CDR3 coding sequence is TGTGCCACCAGTGACAGGGGGCCGCCCCTCCACTTT.

This clonotype was observed a few times. The CDR3 sequence is CASSPRIEPNTEAFF. CDR3 in DNA: TGTGCCAGCTCACCTCGTATTGAGCCGAACACTGAAGCTTTCTTT. This rearrangement joins TRBV9 to TRBJ1-1; D is unclear. The germline CDR1 and CDR2 sequences are SGDLS and YYNGEE. This CDR3 has 15 amino acids. The V end was cut by 7 bases, the J end by 1 base, with 17 bases between.

The chain recombines TRBV5-1 with TRBJ1-1; D is uncertain. Trimming removed 1 base from V and 1 base from J, with 11 bases in between. The CDR3 loop spans 15 amino acids. CDR1 and CDR2 (germline): SGHRS, YFSETQ. CDR3 loop: CASSLKGGANTEAFF. For the CDR3, the DNA is TGCGCCAGCAGCTTGAAGGGAGGCGCGAACACTGAAGCTTTCTTT.

This clonotype was found many times. The DNA for the CDR3 is TGTGCCAGCGGCAAATCAGGACTCTCAGAAAAACTGTTTTTT. Its translation: CASGKSGLSEKLFF. The V call is TRBV2, the J call TRBJ1-4, with D unresolved. The CDR3 has 14 amino acids. V lost 8 bases to trimming and J lost 8 bases, with 18 bases between them. Germline V gene data show CDR1 as SNHLY and CDR2 as FYNNEI.

There are many counts of this clonotype. One end of the junction varies from germline; a read error may be responsible. The chain links TRBV7-7 to TRBJ2-2; maybe TRBD2 (5 bases). This CDR3 has 15 residues. Germline CDR1 reads SSHAT; CDR2 reads FNYEAQ (reference sequence). The CDR3 sequence is CASSLAGRGTGELFF. Written as DNA, the CDR3 is TGTGCTAGCAGCTTGGCAGGACGGGGAACCGGGGAGCTGTTTTTT.

This clonotype was recorded a few times. One end of the junction does not line up with germline, which may come from a read error. The chain joins TRBV7-8 to TRBJ1-1; D unclear. CDR1 is SGHVS and CDR2 is FQNEAQ in the germline V gene. CDR3 size: 13 residues. CDR3 sequence reads: CASSLDAANEAFF. In DNA, the CDR3 is TGTGCCAGCAGTTTAGACGCCGCCAATGAAGCTTTCTTT. Full variable domain (rest looked up from reference TRBV7-8 and TRBJ1-1): GAGVSQSPRYKVAKRGQDVALRCDPISGHVSLFWYQQALGQGPEFLTYFQNEAQLDKSGLPSDRFFAERPEGSVSTLKIQRTQQEDSAVYLCASSLDAANEAFFGQGTRLTVV.

The chain joins TRBV25-1 to TRBJ2-6; 8 positions match TRBD2. The CDR3 loop spans 14 amino acids. Trimming at V came to 4 bases and at J to 5 bases, leaving 1 base not matched to a gene. Per the germline V gene, CDR1 is MGHDK and CDR2 is SYGVNS. The CDR3 region is CASSGSGRANVLTF. For the CDR3, the DNA is TGTGCCAGCAGTGGTAGCGGGAGGGCCAACGTCCTGACTTTC.

With regard to this clonotype: This could be a read error, since a much larger clone is one nucleotide away. The chain couples TRBV14 to TRBJ1-3; D remains ambiguous. Trimming took 0 bases from V and 2 from J, leaving 8 bases between them. Per the germline V gene, CDR1 is SGHDN and CDR2 is FVKESK. The CDR3 totals 15 residues. CDR3 residues: CASSQEHSPGNTIYF. Written as DNA, the CDR3 is TGTGCCAGCAGCCAAGAACATTCGCCTGGAAACACCATATATTTT.

This clonotype was observed many times. The CDR3 nucleotides read TGTGCCAGCAGCTTAGAAGGGACCTTCGGAGGGGCTTTCTTT. This translates into CASSLEGTFGGAFF. V is TRBV7-9 and J is TRBJ1-1; tentative D call: TRBD1 (5 bases). V lost 1 base and J 11 bases, leaving 17 bases between the germline ends. Germline V gene data show CDR1 as SEHNR and CDR2 as FQNEAQ (reference sequence). The length of the CDR3 is 14 residues.

This clonotype was seen many times. V gene TRBV19 combines with J gene TRBJ1-1, with D maybe TRBD1 (5 bases). In germline, CDR1 is LNHDA, CDR2 SQIVND (reference sequence). V gave up 5 bases and J gave up 3 bases, with 16 bases separating them. The CDR3 has 15 residues. The chain's CDR3 is CASSLHGAGYTEAFF. The CDR3, as DNA: TGTGCCAGTAGTCTACACGGCGCAGGGTACACTGAAGCTTTCTTT.

The chain combines TRBV3-1 with TRBJ2-3, with TRBD2 as a possible D gene (5 bases). The CDR3 contains 15 residues. Germline CDR1 reads LGHDT; CDR2 reads YNNKEL (reference sequence). Trimming left V 4 bases short and J 5 bases short, with 16 bases between. The CDR3 DNA sequence: TGTGCCAGCAGCCGCTTTTCGGCAGGAGGAGATACGCAGTATTTT. This sequence encodes CASSRFSAGGDTQYF.

CDR3 DNA: TGCAGCGTCAGCGGGGGGTCCAACAATGAGCAGTTCTTC. Translation: CSVSGGSNNEQFF. The V gene is TRBV29-1, the J gene TRBJ2-1; 9 bases align to TRBD2. This CDR3 has 13 amino acids. V trimming: 6 bases; J trimming: 5 bases; junction bases outside the gene matches: 5. The germline gives CDR1 SQVTM, CDR2 ANQGSEA.

The chain joins TRBV10-3 to TRBJ2-7, with a tentative D call TRBD2 (7 bases). The germline V and J ends were trimmed by 10 bases and 5 bases, with 15 bases remaining between them. Germline V gene data show CDR1 as ENHRY and CDR2 as SYGVKD. This CDR3 spans 12 amino acids. The CDR3 nucleotides read TGTGCCACTCTGAGGGGGGGCCACGAGCAGTACTTC. This translates into CATLRGGHEQYF.

The chain links TRBV6-6 to TRBJ1-5; the match to TRBD1 covers 9 bases. V was clipped by 2 bases and J by 6 bases; unmatched bases: 2. The CDR3 spans 14 residues. Germline V gives CDR1 MNHNY, CDR2 SVGAGI (reference sequence). For the CDR3, the DNA is TGTGCCAGCAGTTACGAGGGACAGGGTCAGCCCCAGCATTTT. Translating it yields CASSYEGQGQPQHF.

The chain couples TRBV29-1 to TRBJ2-7; D unresolved. This CDR3 is built from 14 residues. CDR1 SQVTM and CDR2 ANQGSEA come from the germline V gene. Trimming stripped 1 base from V and 7 bases from J, with 17 bases between. The CDR3 loop reads CSVEVLRSYNEQYF. CDR3 sequence (DNA): TGCAGCGTTGAAGTATTAAGGAGCTACAATGAGCAGTACTTC.

The rearrangement uses TRBV20-1 and TRBJ2-5; 11 nucleotides match TRBD1. The V gene's germline CDR1 is DFQATT and CDR2 SNEGSKA (reference sequence). V dropped 1 base and J dropped 4; count of bases not matched to a gene: 8. This CDR3 has 16 amino acids. CDR3 loop: CSARGTAGTGGETQYF. CDR3 sequence (DNA): TGCAGTGCTAGAGGTACGGCCGGGACAGGGGGAGAGACCCAGTACTTC.

This clonotype was observed many times. V and J are TRBV2 and TRBJ1-5, with a possible D match to TRBD1 (6 bases). The CDR3 spans 13 residues. CDR1 is SNHLY and CDR2 is FYNNEI in the germline V gene. V was shortened by 7 bases and J by 2 bases, with 9 bases between the two germline ends. In nucleotides, the CDR3 is TGTGCCAGCATAGGGGGGGGCAATCAGCCCCAGCATTTT. It codes for CASIGGGNQPQHF. Using reference TRBV2 and TRBJ1-5 for the parts outside the CDR3, the full variable domain is EPEVTQTPSHQVTQMGQEVILRCVPISNHLYFYWYRQILGQKVEFLVSFYNNEISEKSEIFDDQFSVERPDGSNFTLKIRSTKLEDSAMYFCASIGGGNQPQHFGDGTRLSIL.

The chain carries TRBV10-3 and TRBJ2-7, with D perhaps TRBD1 (6 bases). This CDR3 has 14 amino acids. Germline V gene sequence: CDR1 ENHRY, CDR2 SYGVKD. The V and J ends lost 3 bases and 3 bases respectively, with 12 bases between them. CDR3 coding DNA: TGTGCCATCAGTGACAGTGACAGGTACTACGAGCAGTACTTC. Residues: CAISDSDRYYEQYF.